The text below deals with one TCR beta chain. Its antigen is not identified. This specimen comes from a study of beta chain features in type 1 diabetes. Overall study findings and caveats: Still unanswered here is whether HLA type influences TCRB rearrangement. Moderate but significant shortening of TCRB CDR3s was recorded in all four CD4+ subsets from Type 1 diabetes patients. Compared to healthy donors, patients appeared to have naive, central memory and Treg TCRB repertoires that were more alike.

Germline V gene lookup returns CDR1 GTSNPN and CDR2 SVGIG (reference sequence). The V gene end was trimmed by 5 bases and the J gene end by 6 bases; junction bases not matched to a gene: 3. The length of the CDR3 is 11 residues. The sequenced template was cDNA made from the entire isolated RNA. Mean read depth for naive, central memory and regulatory T cell samples was about 3.6 million reads. Sequenced by immunoSEQ multiplex PCR; TCRdb stores in-frame clones only, minus some. The sample consists of about 270,000 clones, about 13% of them appearing once. CD4+ naive, central memory, regulatory and stem cell-like memory subsets were isolated by sorting on CD45RO/CCR7/CD25/CD127/CD95/CD27.

This receptor was obtained from a man under 40 with type 1 diabetes. Sequencing was carried out using naive CD4+ T cells from blood. This chain joins TRBV30 and TRBJ1-1, with TRBD1 identical over 7 bases. The CDR3 here is CAWDQGAEAFF. The CDR3 DNA sequence: TGTGCCTGGGACCAGGGGGCTGAAGCTTTCTTT.